The 3 T cell receptor beta chains listed next were all sequenced from one sample in a study of T cell responses to AZD1222 COVID-19 vaccine. Sequenced by immunoSEQ multiplex PCR; TCRdb stores in-frame clones only, minus some. Here the sample spans more than 250,000 clones, 93% being singletons. Specimen: peripheral blood, collected on day 0 of AZD1222 vaccination. These receptor sequences come from an adult in good health.

V gene TRBV4-1 combines with J gene TRBJ2-4; a weak D match, TRBD1 (5 bases). V was pared by 1 base and J by 0 bases, with 16 bases between. Germline CDR1 and CDR2: MGHRA and YSYEKL. The CDR3 has 18 residues. In DNA, the CDR3 is TGCGCCAGCAGCCAAGGGAGTCAGGGAATCCTAGCCAAAAACATTCAGTACTTC. Protein product: CASSQGSQGILAKNIQYF.

V usage is TRBV24-1 and J usage is TRBJ2-1, with TRBD1 matching 9 bases. CDR1 KGHDR and CDR2 SFDVKD come from the germline V gene. The CDR3 covers 16 residues. J lost 6 bases, V lost 1 base, and 6 bases had no gene match. The DNA of the CDR3 is TGTGCCACCAGTGATTTTCGGACAGGGGCCCTCAATGAGCAGTTCTTC. Translated, it gives CATSDFRTGALNEQFF.

This chain uses TRBV9 with TRBJ1-2; the match to TRBD1 covers 10 bases. This CDR3 contains 15 residues. Germline V lookup: CDR1 SGDLS, CDR2 YYNGEE. The V and J ends lost 5 bases and 7 bases, in that order; junction bases with no gene match: 11. The CDR3 loop is CASSPTGTGESGYTF. Written as DNA, the CDR3 is TGTGCCAGCAGTCCTACCGGGACAGGGGAGAGTGGCTACACCTTC.